Detailed here is one TCR beta chain. Participant-given clinical history determined each cohort assignment. In the authors' workflow: Reference gene primer amplification gave estimated nucleated cell counts. The method was immunoSEQ multiplex PCR; TCRdb's version includes in-frame clones alone and lacks a portion of them. That table gives V, J and clone size, and the DNA gave D and trimming. The data show 270,000 or so clones, 90% seen once. The data stem from a study of blood T cell repertoires in COVID-19. Background on the study: Some COVID-19 samples were acute and others convalescent; all came from the United States, Italy and Spain. The cDNA or gDNA used as material had been derived from T cells, B-cell-depleted T cells, or PBMCs.

The CDR3 sequence is 16 residues long. The V segment lost 0 bases and the J segment 3 bases; nucleotides outside the gene matches: 7. Germline V gene lookup returns CDR1 SGHDT and CDR2 YYEEEE. This TCR came from a woman aged 25 to 39 with acute COVID-19. This rearrangement joins TRBV5-6 to TRBJ1-2, with 8 bases lining up with TRBD1. Sequencing was performed on PBMCs or T cells enriched from blood (not recorded which). The CDR3 coding sequence is TGTGCCAGCAGCTTGGCGGGGACAGGAGTAGACTATGGCTACACCTTC. Protein product: CASSLAGTGVDYGYTF.